These 17 T cell receptor beta chains came from one sample sequenced in a study of blood T cell repertoires in COVID-19. The protocol was immunoSEQ multiplex PCR, while the TCRdb copy is restricted to in-frame clones and leaves out a portion. The sample has around 50,000 clones; roughly 82% are singletons. Sequencing was carried out using peripheral blood. These receptors all come from a woman older than 75 with acute or convalescent COVID-19.

The chain has TRBV5-6 and TRBJ1-2; TRBD1 matches 10 bases. V lost 4 bases and J lost 7; bases outside the gene matches: 7. The germline gives CDR1 SGHDT, CDR2 YYEEEE. The CDR3 length is 14 residues. For the CDR3, the DNA is TGTGCCAGCAGCACACGACAGGGGGCAGGTGGCTACACCTTC. Protein sequence: CASSTRQGAGGYTF.

The gene calls are TRBV5-6 and TRBJ2-5; D might be TRBD1 (5 bases). The CDR3 is made up of 15 amino acids. Trimming cost V 0 bases and J 4 bases, with 13 bases left between them. Germline V gene sequence: CDR1 SGHDT, CDR2 YYEEEE. The DNA for the CDR3 is TGTGCCAGCAGCTTGGGTAGGGGTTCCGGAGAGACCCAGTACTTC. The encoded protein is CASSLGRGSGETQYF.

The V and J genes are TRBV5-4 and TRBJ2-3; no reliable D call. The CDR3 has 12 amino acids. Germline V gene data show CDR1 as SGHNT and CDR2 as YYREEE (reference sequence). Trimming left V 2 bases short and J 5 bases short, with 6 bases between. CDR3 residues: CASSLPGDTQYF. The CDR3 DNA follows: TGTGCCAGCAGCTTACCGGGAGATACGCAGTATTTT. The entire variable domain, with the rest obtained from reference TRBV5-4 and TRBJ2-3, is as follows: ETGVTQSPTHLIKTRGQQVTLRCSSQSGHNTVSWYQQALGQGPQFIFQYYREEENGRGNFPPRFSGLQFPNYSSELNVNALELDDSALYLCASSLPGDTQYFGPGTRLTVL.

CDR3 in amino acids: CASSSGRTSGEQYV. The CDR3 region has the DNA TGTGCCAGCAGTTCGGGAAGGACTAGCGGCGAGCAGTACGTC. The V and J genes are TRBV6-6 and TRBJ2-7; 10 bases match TRBD2. Trimming cost V 4 bases and J 6 bases; bases outside gene matches: 6. The CDR3 is 14 residues long. Germline assignment: CDR1 MNHNY and CDR2 SVGAGI (reference sequence).

This clone appeared a few times. The rearrangement joins TRBV3-1 (or the pseudogene TRBV3-2) to TRBJ2-5; possibly TRBD2 for D (6 bases). This CDR3 is 14 amino acids long. Trimming removed 5 bases from V and 3 bases from J, with 13 bases in between. The germline V gene encodes CDR1 LGHDT and CDR2 YNNKEL (reference sequence). For the CDR3, the DNA is TGTGCCAGCAGCGTTCAGGGCGGGAAAGAGACCCAGTACTTC. Protein sequence: CASSVQGGKETQYF.

This clone was detected once. The V gene is TRBV7-2, the J gene TRBJ1-5; no clear D gene. V dropped 0 bases and J dropped 7 bases, with 25 bases sitting between them. The length of the CDR3 is 19 residues. Germline V CDR1 and CDR2: SGHTA, FQGNSA. This CDR3 is CASSLALWVEGEAKQPQHF. DNA of the CDR3: TGTGCCAGCAGCTTAGCCCTATGGGTGGAGGGAGAGGCGAAGCAGCCCCAGCATTTT.

This chain links TRBV18 with TRBJ2-3; D is perhaps TRBD1 (5 bases). This CDR3 region has 15 residues. Between the trimmed V and J ends, which lost 3 bases and 0 bases, there was a span of 10 bases. Germline V lookup: CDR1 KGHSH, CDR2 LQKENI. The CDR3 loop is CASSPSTASTDTQYF. The CDR3 nucleotides are TGTGCCAGCTCACCCTCGACAGCTAGCACAGATACGCAGTATTTT.

The CDR3 is CASSEWDTAQGAFTEAFF. The CDR3 DNA sequence: TGTGCCAGCAGTGAATGGGATACAGCGCAGGGGGCGTTCACTGAAGCTTTCTTT. The rearrangement links TRBV25-1 to TRBJ1-1, with TRBD1 matching over 8 bases. Germline values: CDR1 MGHDK, CDR2 SYGVNS. This CDR3 is built from 18 residues. The J segment lost 4 bases and the V segment lost 1 base, leaving 14 bases of the junction unmatched.

The CDR3: CASSIHSTTSGNTIYF. CDR3 bases: TGTGCCAGCAGCATTCACAGTACCACCTCTGGAAACACCATATATTTT. The chain joins TRBV7-6 to TRBJ1-3; D not resolved. CDR3 size: 16 residues. V was pared by 5 bases and J by 0 bases, with 14 bases between. Germline CDR1 SGHVS, CDR2 FNYEAQ.

The chain has TRBV27 and TRBJ1-2, with 10 bases matching TRBD1. The CDR3 sequence is 18 residues long. The V and J ends lost 6 bases and 4 bases, in that order; junction bases with no gene match: 17. The germline V gene encodes CDR1 MNHEY and CDR2 SMNVEV (reference sequence). The chain's CDR3 is CASRMDRGTTSSSYGYTF. CDR3 sequence (DNA): TGTGCCAGCAGGATGGACAGGGGGACGACAAGTTCCTCCTATGGCTACACCTTC.

The chain is built from TRBV6-1 and TRBJ1-6; D is uncertain. This CDR3 comprises 11 residues. Germline values: CDR1 MNHNS, CDR2 SASEGT. Trimming shortened V by 2 bases and J by 14 bases, and 7 bases separated the two germline ends. The CDR3 coding sequence is TGTGCCAGCAGTGAATTCGGGGCCCTCCACTTT. Protein: CASSEFGALHF.

As concerns this clone: Other DNA sequences from this sample encode an identical CDR3 as well. The chain joins TRBV6-6 to TRBJ2-1; 11 nucleotides align to TRBD1. The CDR3 has 14 residues. CDR1 MNHNY and CDR2 SVGAGI come from the germline V gene (reference sequence). Losses at the gene ends were 6 bases for V and 7 bases for J; bases not matched to a gene: 5. CDR3 nucleotide sequence: TGTGCCAGCAGGTCCGGGACAGGGGGGAATGAGCAGTTCTTC. It specifies CASRSGTGGNEQFF.

The chain uses TRBV7-9 and TRBJ1-3; 9 bases are a match to TRBD1. The CDR3 spans 17 residues. V shed 7 bases, J shed 1 base, and the junction held 11 bases outside the gene matches. Germline lookup yields CDR1 SEHNR and CDR2 FQNEAQ (reference sequence). Here the CDR3 reads CASTNARGTGSGNTIYF. In DNA form, the CDR3 reads TGTGCCAGCACAAACGCGCGCGGGACAGGGTCTGGAAACACCATATATTTT.

The rearrangement joins TRBV15 to TRBJ2-1, with TRBD1 as a possible D gene (6 bases). Trimming shortened V by 3 bases and J by 9 bases, and 27 bases separated the two germline ends. The CDR3 covers 18 residues. From germline, CDR1 is LNHNV and CDR2 YYDKDF (reference sequence). The CDR3 sequence is CATSSNSLSGHGGGEQFF. CDR3 bases: TGTGCCACCAGCAGCAACAGCCTGTCGGGACACGGAGGTGGTGAGCAGTTCTTC.

The chain joins TRBV11-1 to TRBJ1-4; D might be TRBD1 (6 bases). V dropped 4 bases and J dropped 1 base, with 13 bases sitting between them. Per germline, CDR1 SGHAT and CDR2 FQDESV (reference sequence). The CDR3 has 16 residues. This CDR3 reads CASSSRRTETNEKLFF. The CDR3 DNA sequence: TGTGCCAGCAGCTCCCGACGGACAGAAACTAATGAAAAACTGTTTTTT.

The V and J genes are TRBV29-1 and TRBJ2-2, with 7 bases aligning to TRBD2. Germline V CDR1 and CDR2: SQVTM, ANQGSEA. The CDR3 totals 12 residues. The CDR3 protein is CPAGEDTGELFF. For the CDR3, the DNA is TGCCCCGCGGGGGAGGACACCGGGGAGCTGTTTTTT.

The chain joins TRBV18 to TRBJ1-1; D ambiguous. The CDR3 loop spans 16 amino acids. Germline lookup yields CDR1 KGHSH and CDR2 LQKENI. The V end lost 10 bases, the J end lost 0 bases, and 21 bases lay between the germline ends. The CDR3 is CATTPRRGNLNTEAFF. The CDR3 DNA sequence: TGTGCCACCACTCCGAGGCGAGGAAATCTGAACACTGAAGCTTTCTTT.